There are a few counts of the clone carrying this T cell receptor beta chain. Its specificity is unknown. Expressed TCRB transcripts were sequenced, since all the RNA that had been isolated was reverse transcribed. Some clones are missing from TCRdb's copy, which holds only in-frame ones; the method was immunoSEQ multiplex PCR. Altogether 160,000 or so clones are present, approximately 8.8% being singletons, with the ten largest covering roughly 0.72%. This entry is derived from a study of beta chain features in type 1 diabetes. Study-level results: For type 1 diabetes patients, VDJ junctions showed fewer insertions and more deletions. People with Type 1 diabetes carried modestly yet significantly shorter TCRB CDR3s in all four CD4+ subsets.

The CDR3 runs 14 residues. Germline lookup yields CDR1 SGHRS and CDR2 YFSETQ. The V and J ends lost 0 bases and 2 bases respectively, with 6 bases between them. Via CD45RO/CCR7/CD25/CD127/CD95/CD27, cells of the CD4+ naive, central memory, regulatory and stem cell-like memory subsets were sorted. The sample comprised central memory CD4+ T cells from blood. This receptor was obtained from a woman in her twenties or thirties with type 1 diabetes. The V call is TRBV5-1, the J call TRBJ2-1; D not resolved. Here the CDR3 DNA reads TGCGCCAGCAGCTTGGGGCAGACCTACAATGAGCAGTTCTTC. This gives the protein CASSLGQTYNEQFF.